The 25 T cell receptor beta chains reported below all come from one sample, sequenced in a study of identical twins. TCRdb re-derived calls from the 5' RACE reads in MiXCR, one entry per CDR3 protein. Here the sample spans some 570,000 distinct CDR3 sequences, around 24% being singletons. The sample also formed part of further work on yellow fever vaccine responses in identical twins.

Sequencing was carried out using CD4+ T cells sorted from blood. The receptors stem from a woman between 18 and 30 years old in good health.

V usage is TRBV5-1 and J usage is TRBJ2-5; TRBD1 matches 9 bases. The CDR3 extends over 13 amino acids. V shed 4 bases, J shed 5 bases, and the junction held 3 bases outside the gene matches. Germline V CDR1 and CDR2: SGHRS, YFSETQ. CDR3 region: CASSHGTGETQYF. The CDR3 DNA is TGCGCCAGCAGCCATGGGACAGGGGAGACCCAGTACTTC.

The chain employs TRBV2 and TRBJ2-1; D is ambiguous. Germline V gene data show CDR1 as SNHLY and CDR2 as FYNNEI. V gave up 6 bases and J gave up 7 bases, with 4 bases separating them. This CDR3 spans 10 amino acids. CDR3 nucleotide sequence: TGTGCCAGCAGGAGGAATGAGCAGTTCTTC. Amino acids: CASRRNEQFF.

This clonotype showed up just a few times. The rearrangement joins TRBV3-1 to TRBJ2-1; possibly TRBD2 for D (5 bases). CDR1 and CDR2 (germline): LGHDT, YNNKEL (reference sequence). The V gene lost 2 bases and the J gene lost 6 bases, with 11 bases spanning the gap. The CDR3 consists of 14 residues. In DNA form, the CDR3 reads TGTGCCAGCAGCCAACGAGCTAGCCGCAATGAGCAGTTCTTC. This translates into CASSQRASRNEQFF.

In its sample, this clonotype was seen a few times. The chain couples TRBV20-1 to TRBJ2-7; 11 bases line up with TRBD2. This CDR3 comprises 17 residues. V gave up 0 bases and J gave up 4 bases; unmatched junction bases: 11. Germline CDR1 DFQATT, CDR2 SNEGSKA (reference sequence). The CDR3 DNA reads as TGCAGTGCTAGAGATAGCGGGAGGGAGCTTACGGGGTACGAGCAGTACTTC. The encoded protein is CSARDSGRELTGYEQYF.

The gene calls are TRBV10-3 and TRBJ1-6; 8 nucleotides match TRBD1. The J segment lost 10 bases and the V segment lost 3 bases, leaving 5 bases of the junction unmatched. Looked up from germline, CDR1 is ENHRY and CDR2 is SYGVKD. CDR3 length: 14 residues. The CDR3 sequence is CAISDRDRTSPLHF. CDR3 DNA: TGTGCCATCAGTGACCGGGACAGGACATCACCCCTCCACTTT.

This clonotype was picked up a small number of times. The chain couples TRBV10-2 to TRBJ2-2; a weak D match, TRBD1 (6 bases). Deletions cut 2 bases from V and 0 bases from J, with 7 bases between. The CDR3 contains 15 residues. Germline CDR1 is WSHSY and CDR2 is SAAADI. CDR3 coding DNA: TGCGCCAGCAGTGAGCAGGGGCCGAACACCGGGGAGCTGTTTTTT. Translation: CASSEQGPNTGELFF.

This clonotype was seen more than once but under ten times. J is TRBJ2-7 and V is TRBV5-1, with D possibly matching TRBD1 (5 bases). The CDR3 runs to 15 residues. Trimming cost V 0 bases and J 3 bases, with 13 bases left between them. Per germline, CDR1 SGHRS and CDR2 YFSETQ. The CDR3 DNA reads as TGCGCCAGCAGCTTGGTGGAGACAGCGTTCTACGAGCAGTACTTC. Protein: CASSLVETAFYEQYF.

The chain joins TRBV15 to TRBJ2-4, with 10 positions matching TRBD2. The junction had 17 bases not matched to a gene; V was cut back by 0 bases and J by 3 bases. The CDR3 is 21 residues long. The V gene's germline CDR1 is LNHNV and CDR2 YYDKDF (reference sequence). CDR3 loop: CATSRDLMTSGYATDKNIQYF. CDR3 nucleotide sequence: TGTGCCACCAGCAGAGATCTGATGACTAGCGGGTACGCTACAGACAAAAACATTCAGTACTTC.

This chain uses TRBV20-1 with TRBJ2-5; D is tentatively TRBD1 or TRBD2 (6 bases each). V was cut by 3 bases and J by 1 base, with 24 bases left in between. The germline CDR1 and CDR2 sequences are DFQATT and SNEGSKA (reference sequence). The CDR3 loop spans 18 amino acids. Here the CDR3 DNA reads TGCAGTGCTAGTCCCGGGGGACTTGCCAGACAGGTCCAAGAGACCCAGTACTTC. It translates to CSASPGGLARQVQETQYF.

This clonotype was counted many times. The gene calls are TRBV12-3 or TRBV12-4 and TRBJ2-3; 9 bases agree with TRBD2. The CDR3 contains 19 residues. The junction had 20 bases not matched to a gene; V was cut back by 6 bases and J by 4 bases. DNA of the CDR3: TGTGCCAGCAGAGACCGGGTTCGTTTGCGGGAGGGATTCGCAGATACGCAGTATTTT. It codes for CASRDRVRLREGFADTQYF.

The chain combines TRBV5-5 with TRBJ2-1; D ambiguous. Germline V gene sequence: CDR1 SGHKS, CDR2 YYEKEE (reference sequence). Trimming pared 0 bases from V and 7 bases from J, leaving 17 bases between. The CDR3 extends over 16 amino acids. The CDR3 here is CASSLAWRQASNEQFF. DNA of the CDR3: TGTGCCAGCAGCTTGGCTTGGCGCCAAGCGAGTAATGAGCAGTTCTTC.

CDR3 sequence reads: CASSAKSLSGETQYF. CDR3 bases: TGTGCCAGCAGCGCTAAGTCCCTTAGTGGGGAGACCCAGTACTTC. The chain combines TRBV25-1 with TRBJ2-5; D unresolved. The germline V and J ends were trimmed by 6 bases and 5 bases, with 19 bases remaining between them. Germline lookup yields CDR1 MGHDK and CDR2 SYGVNS. The CDR3 is 15 residues long.

The rearrangement links TRBV28 to TRBJ2-1; 10 bases line up with TRBD1. The junction had 8 bases not matched to a gene; V was cut back by 6 bases and J by 3 bases. CDR1 and CDR2 from the germline V gene are MDHEN and SYDVKM. This CDR3 is 16 amino acids long. CDR3 protein: CASRGSGTGVYNEQFF. DNA of the CDR3: TGTGCCAGCAGGGGGTCCGGGACAGGGGTCTACAATGAGCAGTTCTTC.

This clonotype was observed a few times. This rearrangement joins TRBV2 to TRBJ1-1; no clear D gene. The CDR3 spans 14 residues. Germline V gene data show CDR1 as SNHLY and CDR2 as FYNNEI. The germline V and J ends were trimmed by 4 bases and 1 base, with 10 bases remaining between them. The CDR3 protein is CASSGTMGNTEAFF. The DNA of the CDR3 is TGTGCCAGCAGTGGGACTATGGGGAACACTGAAGCTTTCTTT.

The sample holds many counts of this clonotype. The chain has TRBV5-1 and TRBJ1-2; D possibly corresponds to TRBD1 (5 bases). Trimming stripped 4 bases from V and 8 bases from J, with 15 bases between. The CDR3 contains 13 residues. Germline CDR1 SGHRS, CDR2 YFSETQ. The CDR3 is CASSLGGTEGYTF. Here the CDR3 DNA reads TGCGCCAGCAGCCTGGGCGGGACGGAGGGCTACACCTTC.

This clonotype is a singleton in its sample. The V and J genes are TRBV7-9 and TRBJ2-7; 10 positions agree with TRBD2. CDR1 and CDR2 (germline): SEHNR, FQNEAQ (reference sequence). The CDR3 has 16 amino acids. J was trimmed by 4 bases and V by 3 bases; bases with no gene match: 9. This CDR3 is CASSFTLAGARYEQYF. The CDR3, as DNA: TGTGCCAGCAGCTTTACGCTAGCGGGAGCGCGGTACGAGCAGTACTTC. Complete variable domain (other parts from reference TRBV7-9 and TRBJ2-7): DTGVSQNPRHKITKRGQNVTFRCDPISEHNRLYWYRQTLGQGPEFLTYFQNEAQLEKSRLLSDRFSAERPKGSFSTLEIQRTEQGDSAMYLCASSFTLAGARYEQYFGPGTRLTVT.

This clonotype appeared many times. This chain connects TRBV12-3 or TRBV12-4 to TRBJ1-3; D is possibly TRBD1 (6 bases). There are 15 residues in the CDR3. V gave up 6 bases and J gave up 0 bases, with 12 bases separating them. The chain's CDR3 is CASSRQALSGNTIYF. DNA of the CDR3: TGTGCCAGCAGCAGACAGGCGCTCTCTGGAAACACCATATATTTT.

V is TRBV10-3 and J is TRBJ1-3; maybe TRBD1 (5 bases). CDR1 and CDR2 (germline): ENHRY, SYGVKD. CDR3 length: 14 residues. V was pared by 7 bases and J by 8 bases, with 18 bases between. CDR3: CAITPTAWGDTIYF. The CDR3 nucleotides are TGTGCCATCACCCCCACAGCCTGGGGGGACACCATATATTTT.

The V and J genes are TRBV29-1 and TRBJ2-1, with D tentatively TRBD2 (5 bases). V lost 7 bases and J lost 9, with 10 bases in between. The germline V gene encodes CDR1 SQVTM and CDR2 ANQGSEA. This CDR3 has 10 residues. The CDR3 DNA reads TGCAGCGCCGTGGGAGCTGAGCAGTTCTTC. As protein: CSAVGAEQFF.

This clonotype showed up just a few times. The rearrangement uses TRBV20-1 and TRBJ1-2, with 7 bases aligning to TRBD1. The ends lost 3 bases at V and 6 bases at J; junction bases unmatched: 7. Germline assignment: CDR1 DFQATT and CDR2 SNEGSKA (reference sequence). This CDR3 region has 13 residues. Here the CDR3 DNA reads TGCAGTGCTAGTTACAGGGGAGAAGATGGCTACACCTTC. Translation: CSASYRGEDGYTF.

The rearrangement joins TRBV5-1 to TRBJ2-7; D is perhaps TRBD1 (6 bases). The CDR3 is 13 residues long. Trimming took off 7 bases at V and 3 bases at J, with 14 bases between the two ends. Germline V gene data show CDR1 as SGHRS and CDR2 as YFSETQ. CDR3 nucleotides: TGCGCCAGCGGACAGTGGCTGAGCTACGAGCAGTACTTC. Translating gives CASGQWLSYEQYF. Using reference TRBV5-1 and TRBJ2-7 for the parts outside the CDR3, the full variable domain is KAGVTQTPRYLIKTRGQQVTLSCSPISGHRSVSWYQQTPGQGLQFLFEYFSETQRNKGNFPGRFSGRQFSNSRSEMNVSTLELGDSALYLCASGQWLSYEQYFGPGTRLTVT.

The rearrangement links TRBV4-2 to TRBJ2-2, with 8 bases that match TRBD1. Trimming at V came to 8 bases and at J to 2 bases, leaving 19 bases not matched to a gene. Germline V gene sequence: CDR1 LGHNA, CDR2 YNFKEQ. This CDR3 has 19 residues. DNA of the CDR3: TGTGCCAGCTCACCAACCCGTGCAGGGGGCGTCCGTAACACCGGGGAGCTGTTTTTT. Its protein product is CASSPTRAGGVRNTGELFF.

This chain joins TRBV24-1 and TRBJ2-5; a weak D match, TRBD2 (7 bases). CDR1 and CDR2 (germline): KGHDR, SFDVKD. The germline V and J ends were trimmed by 7 bases and 1 base, with 18 bases remaining between them. This CDR3 spans 16 amino acids. The CDR3 DNA reads as TGTGCCACCAGCCGCCATCACGGGGGGCCCCAAGAGACCCAGTACTTC. This sequence encodes CATSRHHGGPQETQYF.

J is TRBJ1-1 and V is TRBV5-1; no clear D gene. The germline gives CDR1 SGHRS, CDR2 YFSETQ. The CDR3 sequence is 13 residues long. Trimming pared 6 bases from V and 2 bases from J, leaving 11 bases between. The CDR3 DNA reads TGCGCCAGCACATGGGCCGGAAACACTGAAGCTTTCTTT. Its translation: CASTWAGNTEAFF.

This clonotype was found a few times. V is TRBV5-1 and J is TRBJ2-2, with TRBD2 matching over 7 bases. The CDR3 consists of 15 residues. Germline V CDR1 and CDR2: SGHRS, YFSETQ. V dropped 1 base and J dropped 4; count of bases not matched to a gene: 4. The CDR3: CASSLSLAATGELFF. In DNA form, the CDR3 reads TGCGCCAGCAGCTTGTCGCTAGCGGCCACCGGGGAGCTGTTTTTT.